Listed below are T cell receptor beta chains from one sample, sequenced in a study of blood T cells in healthy people across ages. TCRdb reprocessed the 5' RACE reads with MiXCR, giving one entry per CDR3 protein. The sample has about 780,000 distinct CDR3 sequences; about half are singletons. Sequencing was carried out using blood. These receptors all stem from a man older than 75 in good health. Each CDR3 is given with its conserved first and last residue. The D gene is left open where the match is weak. Size is stated for part of the rows, as once, few or many counts, or as a class when the clone is expanded.

clone size,V gene,D gene,CDR3 protein
.,TRBV5-1,.,CASRDALNTEAFF
.,TRBV29-1,.,CSVVTGKNYEQYF
.,TRBV20-1,.,CSAPMSVGRTVSYEQFF
.,TRBV2,TRBD2,CASRHRTSGEETQYF
.,TRBV27,.,CASSSGGSNIQYF
.,TRBV6-5,.,CASSIGEADTQYF
few,TRBV5-1,TRBD2,CASSRALAGGPNEQFF
.,TRBV20-1,TRBD1,CSANSNRQGEAEAFF
many,TRBV7-2,.,CASSSGPPKAQYF
once,TRBV12-3/TRBV12-4,TRBD1,CASSQDRGRGQPQHF
.,TRBV24-1,.,CATSQNQASEAFF
few,TRBV4-1,.,CASSRQTENYGYTF
.,TRBV28,TRBD1,CASSPDRALYNEQFF
many,TRBV7-9,TRBD2,CASSSPGGPYNEQFF
.,TRBV12-5,TRBD1,CASEVGGQESYEQYF
few,TRBV6-1,.,CASNYFNQGYEQYF
.,TRBV10-1,TRBD2,CASSGGRACEQYF
once,TRBV14,TRBD2,CASSQSGGLYNEQFF
few,TRBV20-1,TRBD2,CSARARTSGAYEQYF
few,TRBV5-1,TRBD1,CASSVETGFTGELFF
once,TRBV12-3/TRBV12-4,TRBD1,CASSLQSGTGLDEQYF
few,TRBV12-3/TRBV12-4,.,CASSLGITGELFF
.,TRBV18,.,CATHQVATNEKLFF
.,TRBV25-1,.,CASSGTLAYNEQFF
.,TRBV19,.,CASSPPGINEKLFF
many,TRBV28,.,CASSFPRDTYQETQYF
.,TRBV29-1,TRBD2,CSALLTSGRTDTQYF
.,TRBV9,.,CVSSVNSQPLSVFF
.,TRBV6-1,TRBD2,CASSTWPSGGSDTQYF
.,TRBV29-1,.,CSGWDPKFEQYF
.,TRBV28,.,CASSLLNPRGYTF
few,TRBV12-3/TRBV12-4,.,CASSPPDLGAQYF
many,TRBV7-2,.,CATPTRSLLDTQYF
.,TRBV7-6,TRBD2,CASSLAGGPLQNNEQFF
.,TRBV12-3/TRBV12-4,.,CASSLDGPHYEQYF
.,TRBV3-1,TRBD2,CASSSPPVWGTSGELAKNIQYF
.,TRBV5-1,.,CASSLGGAGQETQYF
.,TRBV25-1,TRBD1,CASTGQANTEAFF
.,TRBV29-1,.,CSVAEYEQYF
many,TRBV24-1,TRBD2,CATSWGGEQFF
.,TRBV3-1,.,CASSQGSGAYNEQFF
.,TRBV7-9,TRBD1,CDSSFGQGSSYEQYF
.,TRBV3-1,TRBD1,CASSLRDRANSPLHF
.,TRBV9,.,CASSPSRIQETQYF
few,TRBV9,.,CASSPALATTDTQYF
.,TRBV4-2,.,CASSRIEAEPTHVLTF
.,TRBV7-2,.,CASSQVSGPIGEQYF